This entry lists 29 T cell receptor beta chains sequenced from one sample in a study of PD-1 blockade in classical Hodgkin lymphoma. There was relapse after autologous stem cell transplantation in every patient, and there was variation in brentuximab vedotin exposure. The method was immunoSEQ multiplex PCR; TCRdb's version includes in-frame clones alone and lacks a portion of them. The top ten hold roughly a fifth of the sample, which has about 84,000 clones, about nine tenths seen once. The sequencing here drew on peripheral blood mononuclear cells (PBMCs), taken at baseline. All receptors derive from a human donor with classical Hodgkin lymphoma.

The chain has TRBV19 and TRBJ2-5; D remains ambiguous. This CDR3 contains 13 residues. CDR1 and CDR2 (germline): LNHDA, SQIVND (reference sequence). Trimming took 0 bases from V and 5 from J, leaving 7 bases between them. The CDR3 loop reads CASSIDRVETQYF. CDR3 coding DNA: TGTGCCAGTAGTATAGATCGGGTGGAGACCCAGTACTTC.

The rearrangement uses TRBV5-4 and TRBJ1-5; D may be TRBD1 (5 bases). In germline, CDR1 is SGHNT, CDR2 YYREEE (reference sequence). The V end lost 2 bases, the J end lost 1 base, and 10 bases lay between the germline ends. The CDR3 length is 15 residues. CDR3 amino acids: CASSFGAGSNQPQHF. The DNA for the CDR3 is TGTGCCAGCAGCTTCGGGGCGGGAAGCAATCAGCCCCAGCATTTT.

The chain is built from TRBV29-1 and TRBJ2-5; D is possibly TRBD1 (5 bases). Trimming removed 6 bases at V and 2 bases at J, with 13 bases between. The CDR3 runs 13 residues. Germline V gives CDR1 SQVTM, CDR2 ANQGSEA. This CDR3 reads CSVVRAGQETQYF. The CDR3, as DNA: TGCAGCGTGGTCCGGGCAGGGCAAGAGACCCAGTACTTC.

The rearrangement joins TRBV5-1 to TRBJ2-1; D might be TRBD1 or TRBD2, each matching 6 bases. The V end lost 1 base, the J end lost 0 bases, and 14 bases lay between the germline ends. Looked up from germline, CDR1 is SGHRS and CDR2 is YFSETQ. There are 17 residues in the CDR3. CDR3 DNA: TGCGCCAGCAGCTTGCCACGGGGGCTGAGCTCCTACAATGAGCAGTTCTTC. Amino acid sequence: CASSLPRGLSSYNEQFF. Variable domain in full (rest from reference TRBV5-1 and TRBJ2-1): KAGVTQTPRYLIKTRGQQVTLSCSPISGHRSVSWYQQTPGQGLQFLFEYFSETQRNKGNFPGRFSGRQFSNSRSEMNVSTLELGDSALYLCASSLPRGLSSYNEQFFGPGTRLTVL.

CDR3 coding DNA: TGCGCCAGCAGCCAAGTGGCAGGGACAGCCGGGAACACTGAAGCTTTCTTT. Protein product: CASSQVAGTAGNTEAFF. The V gene is TRBV4-1, the J gene TRBJ1-1; TRBD1 matches at 7 bases. Germline lookup yields CDR1 MGHRA and CDR2 YSYEKL. V shed 1 base and J 1 base; nucleotides not matched to a gene: 9. The CDR3 runs 17 residues.

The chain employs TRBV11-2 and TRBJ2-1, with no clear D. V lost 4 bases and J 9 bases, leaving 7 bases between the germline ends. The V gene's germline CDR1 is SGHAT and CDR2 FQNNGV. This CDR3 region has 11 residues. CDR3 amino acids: CASSSRSEQFF. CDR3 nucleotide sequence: TGTGCCAGCAGCTCCCGTTCTGAGCAGTTCTTC.

The CDR3 protein is CASSVGGSLNTEAFF. The CDR3 coding sequence is TGCGCCAGCAGCGTCGGTGGCAGCTTAAACACTGAAGCTTTCTTT. The genes are TRBV5-1 and TRBJ1-1; no firm D call. CDR1 is SGHRS and CDR2 is YFSETQ in the germline V gene. The CDR3 sequence is 15 residues long. Trimming removed 4 bases from V and 2 bases from J, with 15 bases in between.

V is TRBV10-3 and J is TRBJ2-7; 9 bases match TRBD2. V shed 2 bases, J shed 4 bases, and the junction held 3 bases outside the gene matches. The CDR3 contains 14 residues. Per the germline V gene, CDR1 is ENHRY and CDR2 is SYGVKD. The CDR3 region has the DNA TGTGCCATCAGTGAGAATGCGGGAGGGTACGAGCAGTACTTC. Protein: CAISENAGGYEQYF.

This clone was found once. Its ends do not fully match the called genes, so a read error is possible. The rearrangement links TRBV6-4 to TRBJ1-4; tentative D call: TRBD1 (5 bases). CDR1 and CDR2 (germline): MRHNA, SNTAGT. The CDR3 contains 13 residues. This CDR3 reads CASSAGGGRKTVF. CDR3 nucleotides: TGTGCCAGCAGTGCGGGGGGAGGGAGAAAAACTGTTTTT.

The CDR3 reads CAISDTSGLNTGELFF. The CDR3 DNA sequence: TGTGCCATCAGTGACACTAGCGGCTTGAACACCGGGGAGCTGTTTTTT. V gene TRBV10-3 combines with J gene TRBJ2-2, with TRBD2 matching over 8 bases. This CDR3 has 16 amino acids. Trimming at V came to 3 bases and at J to 1 base, leaving 4 bases not matched to a gene. CDR1 ENHRY and CDR2 SYGVKD come from the germline V gene.

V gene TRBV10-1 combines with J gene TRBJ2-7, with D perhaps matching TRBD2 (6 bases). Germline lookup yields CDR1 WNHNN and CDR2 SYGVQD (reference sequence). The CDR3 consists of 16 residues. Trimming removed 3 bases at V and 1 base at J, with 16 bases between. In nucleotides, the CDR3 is TGCGCCAGCAGTGAAGGATCCCGGGAGCGTTCCTACGAGCAGTACTTC. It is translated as CASSEGSRERSYEQYF.

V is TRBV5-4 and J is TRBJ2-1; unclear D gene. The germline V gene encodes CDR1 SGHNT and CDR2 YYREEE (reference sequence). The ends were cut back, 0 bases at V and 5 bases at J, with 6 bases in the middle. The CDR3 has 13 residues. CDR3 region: CASSLVENNEQFF. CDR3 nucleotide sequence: TGTGCCAGCAGCTTGGTCGAGAACAATGAGCAGTTCTTC.

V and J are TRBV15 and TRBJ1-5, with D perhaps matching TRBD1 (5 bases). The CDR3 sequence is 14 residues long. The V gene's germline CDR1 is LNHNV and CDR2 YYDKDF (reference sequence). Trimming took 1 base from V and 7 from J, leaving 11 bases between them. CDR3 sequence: CATSRGGSGQPQHF. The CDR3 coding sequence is TGTGCCACCAGCAGAGGGGGCAGTGGGCAGCCCCAGCATTTT.

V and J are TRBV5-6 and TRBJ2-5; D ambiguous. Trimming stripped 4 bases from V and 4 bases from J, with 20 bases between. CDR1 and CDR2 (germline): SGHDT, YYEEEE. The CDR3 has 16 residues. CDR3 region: CASSQNTWTLGETQYF. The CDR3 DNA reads TGTGCCAGCAGCCAAAACACCTGGACCCTGGGAGAGACCCAGTACTTC.

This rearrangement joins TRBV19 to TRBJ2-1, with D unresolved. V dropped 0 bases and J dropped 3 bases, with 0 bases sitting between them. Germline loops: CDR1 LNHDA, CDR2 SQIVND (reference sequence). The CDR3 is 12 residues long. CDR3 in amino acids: CASSIDYNEQFF. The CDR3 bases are TGTGCCAGTAGTATAGACTACAATGAGCAGTTCTTC.

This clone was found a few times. The CDR3 DNA reads as TGCGCCAGCAGTGAGATGACCCTCGGAGAGTTCTTT. It specifies CASSEMTLGEFF. The chain has TRBV10-1 and TRBJ1-1; D is undetermined. Trimming removed 2 bases from V and 14 bases from J, with 15 bases in between. Germline values: CDR1 WNHNN, CDR2 SYGVQD (reference sequence). CDR3 size: 12 residues.

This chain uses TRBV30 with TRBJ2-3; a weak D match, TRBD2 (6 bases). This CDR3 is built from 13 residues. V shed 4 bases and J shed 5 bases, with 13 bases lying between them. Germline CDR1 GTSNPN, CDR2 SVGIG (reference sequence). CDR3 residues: CAWTRGWEDTQYF. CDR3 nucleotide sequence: TGTGCCTGGACGCGGGGTTGGGAAGATACGCAGTATTTT.

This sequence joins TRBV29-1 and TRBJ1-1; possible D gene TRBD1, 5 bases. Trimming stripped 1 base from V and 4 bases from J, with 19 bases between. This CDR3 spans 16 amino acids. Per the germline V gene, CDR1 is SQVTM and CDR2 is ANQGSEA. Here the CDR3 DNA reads TGCAGCGTTGAAGGTTTGCAGGGCTGGATCAGCACTGAAGCTTTCTTT. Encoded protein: CSVEGLQGWISTEAFF.

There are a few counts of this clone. This chain's CDR3 is CASSQVARATGTDTQYF. DNA of the CDR3: TGTGCCAGCAGCCAAGTAGCGCGAGCTACTGGCACAGATACGCAGTATTTT. The V call is TRBV14, the J call TRBJ2-3; tentatively, D is TRBD2 (5 bases). In germline, CDR1 is SGHDN, CDR2 FVKESK. The CDR3 consists of 17 residues. V lost 1 base and J 1 base, leaving 15 bases between the germline ends.

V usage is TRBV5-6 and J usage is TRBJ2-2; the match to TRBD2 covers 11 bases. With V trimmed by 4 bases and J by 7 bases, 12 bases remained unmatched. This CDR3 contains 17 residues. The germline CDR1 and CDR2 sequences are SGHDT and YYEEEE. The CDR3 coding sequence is TGTGCCAGCAGCGTGGCCCTACTAGCGGGAGCCGTCGGGGAGCTGTTTTTT. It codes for CASSVALLAGAVGELFF.

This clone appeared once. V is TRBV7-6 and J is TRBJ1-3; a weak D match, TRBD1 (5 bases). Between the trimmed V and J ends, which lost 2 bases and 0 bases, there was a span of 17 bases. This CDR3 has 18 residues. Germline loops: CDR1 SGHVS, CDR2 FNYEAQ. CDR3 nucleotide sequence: TGTGCCAGCAGCTTATATGGGCAGGGACTCTTCTCTGGAAACACCATATATTTT. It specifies CASSLYGQGLFSGNTIYF.

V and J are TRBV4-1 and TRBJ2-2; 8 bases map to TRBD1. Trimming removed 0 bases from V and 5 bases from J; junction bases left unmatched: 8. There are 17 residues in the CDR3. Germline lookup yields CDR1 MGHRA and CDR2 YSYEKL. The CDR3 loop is CASSQDRDRSWTGELFF. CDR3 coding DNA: TGCGCCAGCAGCCAAGACCGGGACAGGTCATGGACCGGGGAGCTGTTTTTT.

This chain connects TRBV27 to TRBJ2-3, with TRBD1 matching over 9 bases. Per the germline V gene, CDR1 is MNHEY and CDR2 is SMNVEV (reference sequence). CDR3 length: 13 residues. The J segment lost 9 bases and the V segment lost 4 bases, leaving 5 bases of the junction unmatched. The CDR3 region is CASSSGQGMTQYF. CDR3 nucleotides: TGTGCCAGCAGTTCAGGACAGGGGATGACGCAGTATTTT.

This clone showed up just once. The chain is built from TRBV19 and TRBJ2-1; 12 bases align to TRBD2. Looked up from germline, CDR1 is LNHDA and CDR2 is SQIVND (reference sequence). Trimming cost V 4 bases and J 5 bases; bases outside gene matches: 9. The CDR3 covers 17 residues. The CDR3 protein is CASSTPIGLAGNNEQFF. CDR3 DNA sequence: TGTGCCAGTAGTACCCCGATAGGACTAGCGGGAAACAATGAGCAGTTCTTC.

In DNA, the CDR3 is TGTGCCTGGAGTGTCCTCCCTTGGGGGCGAACTGAAGCTTTCTTT. This gives the protein CAWSVLPWGRTEAFF. The chain is built from TRBV30 and TRBJ1-1, with D perhaps TRBD1 (6 bases). CDR3 length: 15 amino acids. The V end lost 0 bases, the J end lost 5 bases, and 16 bases lay between the germline ends. The germline gives CDR1 GTSNPN, CDR2 SVGIG (reference sequence). Looking up the rest from reference TRBV30 and TRBJ1-1 gives the full variable domain: SQTIHQWPATLVQPVGSPLSLECTVEGTSNPNLYWYRQAAGRGLQLLFYSVGIGQISSEVPQNLSASRPQDRQFILSSKKLLLSDSGFYLCAWSVLPWGRTEAFFGQGTRLTVV.

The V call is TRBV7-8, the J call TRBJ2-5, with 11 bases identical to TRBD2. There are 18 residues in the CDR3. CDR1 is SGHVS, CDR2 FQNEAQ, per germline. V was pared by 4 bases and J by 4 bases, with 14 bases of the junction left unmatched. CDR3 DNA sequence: TGTGCCAGCAGCTCCGAGGATATAGCGGGAGGGCCCGGAGAGACCCAGTACTTC. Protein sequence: CASSSEDIAGGPGETQYF.

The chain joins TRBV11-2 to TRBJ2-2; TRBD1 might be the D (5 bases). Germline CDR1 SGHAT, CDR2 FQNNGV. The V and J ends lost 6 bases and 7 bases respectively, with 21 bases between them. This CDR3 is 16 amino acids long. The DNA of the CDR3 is TGTGCCAGCAGACTCGGTCAGACTCCAAGGGGCGGGGAGCTGTTTTTT. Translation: CASRLGQTPRGGELFF.

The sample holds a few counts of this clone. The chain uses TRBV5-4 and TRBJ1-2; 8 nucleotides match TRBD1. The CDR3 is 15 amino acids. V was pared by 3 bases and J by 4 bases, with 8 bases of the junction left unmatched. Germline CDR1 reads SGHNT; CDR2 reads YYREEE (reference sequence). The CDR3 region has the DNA TGTGCCAGCAGCTCCGAAGCTGACAGGGGCTATGGCTACACCTTC. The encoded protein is CASSSEADRGYGYTF. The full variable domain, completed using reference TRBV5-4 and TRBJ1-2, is ETGVTQSPTHLIKTRGQQVTLRCSSQSGHNTVSWYQQALGQGPQFIFQYYREEENGRGNFPPRFSGLQFPNYSSELNVNALELDDSALYLCASSSEADRGYGYTFGSGTRLTVV.

DNA of the CDR3: TGTGCCACCAGCAGAGATTCTGGGAGCACTGAAGCTTTCTTT. Amino acid sequence: CATSRDSGSTEAFF. The rearrangement joins TRBV15 to TRBJ1-1; D gene unclear. Germline CDR1 LNHNV, CDR2 YYDKDF (reference sequence). Trimming took 0 bases from V and 4 from J, leaving 9 bases between them. The length of the CDR3 is 14 residues.